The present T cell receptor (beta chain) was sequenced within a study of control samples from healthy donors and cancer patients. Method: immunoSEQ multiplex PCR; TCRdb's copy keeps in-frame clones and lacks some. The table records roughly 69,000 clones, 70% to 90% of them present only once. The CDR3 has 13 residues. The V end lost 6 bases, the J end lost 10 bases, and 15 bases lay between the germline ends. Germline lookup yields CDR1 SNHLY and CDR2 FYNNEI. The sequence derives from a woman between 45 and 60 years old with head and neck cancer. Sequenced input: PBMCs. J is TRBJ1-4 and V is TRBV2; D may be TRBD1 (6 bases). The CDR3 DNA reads TGTGCCAGCAGGCAGGACAGCCAGGGAAAACTGTTTTTT. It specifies CASRQDSQGKLFF.